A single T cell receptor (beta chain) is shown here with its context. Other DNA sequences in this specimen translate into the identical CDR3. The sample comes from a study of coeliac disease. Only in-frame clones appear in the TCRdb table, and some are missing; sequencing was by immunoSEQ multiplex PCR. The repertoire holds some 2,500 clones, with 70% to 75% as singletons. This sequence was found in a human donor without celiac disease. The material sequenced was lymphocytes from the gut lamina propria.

This chain's CDR3 is CASSDRAGGNSPLHF. CDR3 sequence (DNA): TGTGCCAGCAGCGACAGGGCAGGAGGTAATTCACCCCTCCACTTT. The rearrangement uses TRBV2 and TRBJ1-6; 7 positions agree with TRBD1. The length of the CDR3 is 15 residues. Germline CDR1 reads SNHLY; CDR2 reads FYNNEI. After removal of 6 bases from V and 6 bases from J, the junction contained 8 bases not matched to a gene.